A selection of T cell receptor beta chains follows, all from one sample in a study of T cell responses to AZD1222 COVID-19 vaccine. The protocol was immunoSEQ multiplex PCR, while the TCRdb copy is restricted to in-frame clones and leaves out a portion. The sample yields 150,000 to 200,000 clones, roughly 87% seen once. The sample consisted of peripheral blood, taken on day 0 of AZD1222 vaccination. These receptors originate from an adult in good health. Each CDR3 is given with its conserved first and last residue. Fields, in order: D gene, clone size, J gene, V gene, CDR3 protein, CDR3 DNA. A D gene is named only where the DNA matches it firmly. A row's size may be missing; if present it is once, few, many or a size class.

>TRBD2|.|TRBJ2-2|TRBV5-5
CASSSDLAGGPDTGELFF
TGTGCCAGCAGCTCCGATCTGGCGGGAGGGCCGGACACCGGGGAGCTGTTTTTT
>.|.|TRBJ1-2|TRBV6-6
CASTFLGPMGYTF
TGTGCCAGCACCTTCTTAGGACCTATGGGCTACACCTTC
>TRBD1|once|TRBJ2-7|TRBV15
CATSAPGQGSSYEQYF
TGTGCCACCAGCGCCCCGGGACAGGGGTCCTCCTACGAGCAGTACTTC
>TRBD2|.|TRBJ2-7|TRBV7-6
CASSFRAGGPSEQYF
TGTGCCAGCAGCTTTAGAGCGGGAGGGCCTAGCGAGCAGTACTTC
>.|.|TRBJ1-2|TRBV6-4
CATPPASRDETNYGYTF
TGTGCCACCCCCCCAGCGTCTCGAGACGAAACCAACTATGGCTACACCTTC
>.|.|TRBJ1-3|TRBV29-1
CSVLIAGAGNTIYF
TGCAGCGTTTTAATCGCAGGGGCAGGAAACACCATATATTTT
>.|.|TRBJ1-3|TRBV4-1
CASSQSGNTIYF
TGCGCCAGCAGCCAAAGTGGAAACACCATATATTTT
>TRBD1|.|TRBJ2-1|TRBV5-4
CASSSNPQGAQGEQFF
TGTGCCAGCAGCTCTAATCCCCAGGGGGCGCAGGGTGAGCAGTTCTTC
>.|.|TRBJ2-1|TRBV5-4
CASREVAGDEQFF
TGTGCCAGCAGGGAGGTAGCTGGGGATGAGCAGTTCTTC
>.|.|TRBJ1-2|TRBV6-2/TRBV6-3
CASSWSYGYTF
TGTGCCAGCAGCTGGTCCTATGGCTACACCTTC
>.|.|TRBJ1-1|TRBV15
CATSRDSRAFEAFF
TGTGCCACCAGCAGAGATTCCCGGGCCTTCGAAGCTTTCTTT
>.|.|TRBJ2-2|TRBV7-9
CASSLVRIGELFF
TGTGCCAGCAGCTTAGTCCGGATCGGGGAGCTGTTTTTT
>TRBD1|.|TRBJ2-7|TRBV6-5
CASSYSDRAREQYF
TGTGCCAGCAGTTACTCGGACAGGGCCCGGGAGCAGTACTTC
>.|once|TRBJ1-4|TRBV9
CASSAGGSTNEKLFF
TGTGCCAGCAGCGCGGGAGGTTCAACTAATGAAAAACTGTTTTTT
>.|.|TRBJ2-6|TRBV21-1
CASSKAGGPPGANVLTF
TGTGCCAGCAGCAAAGCCGGGGGTCCCCCTGGGGCCAACGTCCTGACTTTC
>.|.|TRBJ1-3|TRBV30
CALQPWDNSNSGNTIYF
TGTGCCTTACAACCTTGGGACAATTCGAACTCTGGAAACACCATATATTTT
>TRBD1|.|TRBJ1-1|TRBV9
CASSVLGGGGTEAFF
TGTGCCAGCAGCGTATTAGGGGGCGGTGGCACTGAAGCTTTCTTT
>TRBD2|.|TRBJ2-1|TRBV2
CASSVASGSRNEQFF
TGTGCCAGCAGTGTAGCTAGCGGGAGTCGCAATGAGCAGTTCTTC
>.|.|TRBJ2-7|TRBV5-5
CASSLSWSSGYEQYF
TGTGCCAGCAGCTTGTCGTGGAGTTCGGGATACGAGCAGTACTTC